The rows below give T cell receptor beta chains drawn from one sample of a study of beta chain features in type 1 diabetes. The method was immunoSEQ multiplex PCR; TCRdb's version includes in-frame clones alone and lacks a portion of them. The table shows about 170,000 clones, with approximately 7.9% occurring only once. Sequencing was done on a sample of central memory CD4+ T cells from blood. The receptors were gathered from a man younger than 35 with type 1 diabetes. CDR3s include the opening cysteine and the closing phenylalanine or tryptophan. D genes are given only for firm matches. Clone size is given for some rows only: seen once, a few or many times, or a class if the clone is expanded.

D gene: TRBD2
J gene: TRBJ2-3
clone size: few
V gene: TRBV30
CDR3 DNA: TGTGCCTGGAGTGTGAAGGGGACTAAGTATTTT
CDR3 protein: CAWSVKGTKYF

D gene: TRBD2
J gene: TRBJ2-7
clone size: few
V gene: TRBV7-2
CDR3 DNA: TGTGCCAGCAGCTTAGCGTTGGCGGGGGAAAGCGAGCAGTACTTC
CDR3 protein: CASSLALAGESEQYF

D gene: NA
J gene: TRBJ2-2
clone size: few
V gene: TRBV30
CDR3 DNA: TGTGCCTGGAGTCGTATTCCCGGGGAGCTGTTTTTT
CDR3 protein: CAWSRIPGELFF

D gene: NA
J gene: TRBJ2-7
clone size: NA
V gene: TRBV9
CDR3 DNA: TGTGCCAGCAGCGTAGCTGCGGGTGAGGGTTACGAGCAGTACTTC
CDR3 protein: CASSVAAGEGYEQYF

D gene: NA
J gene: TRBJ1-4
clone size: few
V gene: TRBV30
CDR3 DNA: TGTGCCTGGAGGCGGCAGGGGAATGAAAAACTGTTTTTT
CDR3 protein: CAWRRQGNEKLFF

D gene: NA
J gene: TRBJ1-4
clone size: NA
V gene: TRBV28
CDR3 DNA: TGTGCCAGCAGCCACCCCCGAACAGGGACTAATGAAAAACTGTTTTTT
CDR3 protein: CASSHPRTGTNEKLFF

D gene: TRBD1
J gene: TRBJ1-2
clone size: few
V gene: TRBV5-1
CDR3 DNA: TGCGCCAGCAGCTTGGCAGGGGGCGCCGGGTATGGCTACACCTTC
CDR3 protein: CASSLAGGAGYGYTF

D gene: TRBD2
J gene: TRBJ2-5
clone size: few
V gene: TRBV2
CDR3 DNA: TGTGCCGGGCGACTAGCGGAGGAGACCCAGTACTTC
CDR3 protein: CAGRLAEETQYF

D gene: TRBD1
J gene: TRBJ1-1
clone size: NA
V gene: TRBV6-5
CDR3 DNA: TGTGCCAGCAGACCTCACAGGGGCGCTGAAGCTTTCTTT
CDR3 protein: CASRPHRGAEAFF

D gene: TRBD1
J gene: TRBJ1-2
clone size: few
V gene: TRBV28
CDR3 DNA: TGTGCCAGCAGCGTAACCCAGGGGGCTCGGCTTCATGGCTACACCTTC
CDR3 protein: CASSVTQGARLHGYTF

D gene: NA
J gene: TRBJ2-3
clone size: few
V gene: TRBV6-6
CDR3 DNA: TGTGCCAGCAGTTACTCAGCTACCTCTAGCACAGATACGCAGTATTTT
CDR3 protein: CASSYSATSSTDTQYF